This TCR beta chain is drawn from a study of T-cell reconstitution after alpha-beta-depleted transplantation in children. Details on this clonotype: This may be a read error: a much more frequent sequence differs by one nucleotide.

The CDR3 runs to 13 residues. Germline CDR1 and CDR2: MNHEY and SVGEGT. A TCRbeta library incorporating unique molecular identifiers was prepared. Via MiXCR, TCRdb re-called the PCR reads, giving one row per CDR3 protein. The sample includes over 150,000 distinct CDR3 sequences, 11% of them seen just once. The V and J genes are TRBV6-2 or TRBV6-3 and TRBJ2-1; D is possibly TRBD2 (5 bases). This clonotype originated in a boy aged 2-15 years with acute myeloid leukemia, due to receive a stem cell transplant. The sequenced sample was PBMCs, obtained before TCRalphabeta/CD19-depleted stem cell transplant. The CDR3 is CASGYETNNEQFF. CDR3 DNA sequence: TGTGCCAGCGGTTACGAGACTAACAATGAGCAGTTCTTC.